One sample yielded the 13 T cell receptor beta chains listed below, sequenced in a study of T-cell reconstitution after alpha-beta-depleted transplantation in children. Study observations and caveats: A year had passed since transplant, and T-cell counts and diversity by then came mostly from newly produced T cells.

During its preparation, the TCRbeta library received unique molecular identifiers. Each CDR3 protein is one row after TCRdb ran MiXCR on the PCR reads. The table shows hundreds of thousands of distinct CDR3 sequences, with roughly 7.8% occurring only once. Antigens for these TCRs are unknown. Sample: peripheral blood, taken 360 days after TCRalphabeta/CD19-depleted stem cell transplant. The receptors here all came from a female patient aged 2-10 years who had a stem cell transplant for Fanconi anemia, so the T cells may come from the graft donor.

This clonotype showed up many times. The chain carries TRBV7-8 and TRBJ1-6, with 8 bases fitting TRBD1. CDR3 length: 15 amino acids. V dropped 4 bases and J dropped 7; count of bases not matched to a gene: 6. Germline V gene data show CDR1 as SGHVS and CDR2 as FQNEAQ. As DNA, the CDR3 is TGTGCCAGCAGCTCCCGACAGGGGCCAAATTCACCCCTCCACTTT. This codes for CASSSRQGPNSPLHF.

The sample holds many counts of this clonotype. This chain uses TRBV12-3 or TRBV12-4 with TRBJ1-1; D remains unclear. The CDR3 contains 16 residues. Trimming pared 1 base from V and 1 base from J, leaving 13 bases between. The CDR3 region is CASSLGPGAKNTEAFF. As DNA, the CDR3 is TGTGCCAGCAGTTTAGGGCCAGGCGCCAAGAACACTGAAGCTTTCTTT.

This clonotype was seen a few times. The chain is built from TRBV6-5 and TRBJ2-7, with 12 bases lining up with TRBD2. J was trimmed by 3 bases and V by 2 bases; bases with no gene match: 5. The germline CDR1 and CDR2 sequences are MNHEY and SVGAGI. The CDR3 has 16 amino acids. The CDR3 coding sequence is TGTGCCAGCAGTTACGGGACTAGCGGGTTTTACTACGAGCAGTACTTC. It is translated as CASSYGTSGFYYEQYF.

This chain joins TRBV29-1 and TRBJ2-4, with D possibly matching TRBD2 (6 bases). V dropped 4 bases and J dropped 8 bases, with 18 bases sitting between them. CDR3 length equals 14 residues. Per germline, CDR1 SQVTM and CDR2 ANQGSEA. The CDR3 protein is CSVGGLPWGDIQYF. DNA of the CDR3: TGCAGCGTTGGGGGACTTCCCTGGGGGGACATTCAGTACTTC.

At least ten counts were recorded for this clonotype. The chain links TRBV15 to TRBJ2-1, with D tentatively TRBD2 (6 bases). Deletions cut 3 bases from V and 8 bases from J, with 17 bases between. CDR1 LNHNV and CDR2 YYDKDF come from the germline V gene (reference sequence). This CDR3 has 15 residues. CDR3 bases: TGTGCCACCAGCAGTCCGCCGGGGGTGGTAGATGAGCAGTTCTTC. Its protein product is CATSSPPGVVDEQFF. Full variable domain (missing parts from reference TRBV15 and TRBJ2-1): DAMVIQNPRYQVTQFGKPVTLSCSQTLNHNVMYWYQQKSSQAPKLLFHYYDKDFNNEADTPDNFQSRRPNTSFCFLDIRSPGLGDTAMYLCATSSPPGVVDEQFFGPGTRLTVL.

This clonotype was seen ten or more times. CDR3 amino acids: CASSLAGSVEAFF. The DNA of the CDR3 is TGTGCCAGCAGCTTAGCGGGTTCGGTTGAAGCTTTCTTT. The chain is built from TRBV7-2 and TRBJ1-1, with D uncertain. The CDR3 totals 13 residues. Trimming shortened V by 0 bases and J by 7 bases, and 9 bases separated the two germline ends. Germline V gene data show CDR1 as SGHTA and CDR2 as FQGNSA.

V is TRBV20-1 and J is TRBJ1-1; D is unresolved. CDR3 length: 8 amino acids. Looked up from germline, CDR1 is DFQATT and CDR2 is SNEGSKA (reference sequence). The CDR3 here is CTSNQAFF. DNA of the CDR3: TGCACCTCAAATCAAGCTTTCTTT.

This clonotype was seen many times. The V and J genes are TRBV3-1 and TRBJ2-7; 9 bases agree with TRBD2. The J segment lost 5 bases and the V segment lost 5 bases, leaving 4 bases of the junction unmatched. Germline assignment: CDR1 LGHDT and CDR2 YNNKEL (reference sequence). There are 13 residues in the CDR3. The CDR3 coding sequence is TGTGCCAGCAGCTCGCGGGGGGGCGACGAGCAGTACTTC. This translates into CASSSRGGDEQYF.

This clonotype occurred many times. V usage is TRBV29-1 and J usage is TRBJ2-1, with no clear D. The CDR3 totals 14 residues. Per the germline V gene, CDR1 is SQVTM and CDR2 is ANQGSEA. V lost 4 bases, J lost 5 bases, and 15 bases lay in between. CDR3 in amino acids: CSVGVGPYNNEQFF. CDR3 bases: TGCAGCGTTGGGGTCGGGCCCTATAACAATGAGCAGTTCTTC.

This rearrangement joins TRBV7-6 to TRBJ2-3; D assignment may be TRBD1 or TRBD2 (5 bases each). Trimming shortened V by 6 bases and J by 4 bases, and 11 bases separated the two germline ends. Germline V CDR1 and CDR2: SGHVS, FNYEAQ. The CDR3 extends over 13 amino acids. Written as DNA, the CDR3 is TGTGCCAGCAGGGGGAGAGGGGCAGATACGCAGTATTTT. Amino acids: CASRGRGADTQYF.

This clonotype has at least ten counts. The CDR3 DNA is TGTGCCAGCAGCTCGGACAGGGAGGATGAGCAGTTCTTC. It codes for CASSSDREDEQFF. The chain carries TRBV12-3 or TRBV12-4 and TRBJ2-1; 8 bases are a match to TRBD1. The CDR3 length is 13 residues. Trimming removed 6 bases from V and 8 bases from J; junction bases left unmatched: 6.

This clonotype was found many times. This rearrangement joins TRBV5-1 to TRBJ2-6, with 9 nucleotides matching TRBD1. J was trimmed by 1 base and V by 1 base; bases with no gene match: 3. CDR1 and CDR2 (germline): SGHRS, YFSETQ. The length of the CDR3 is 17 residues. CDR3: CASSLYGQGSGANVLTF. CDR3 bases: TGCGCCAGCAGCTTGTATGGACAGGGGTCTGGGGCCAACGTCCTGACTTTC.

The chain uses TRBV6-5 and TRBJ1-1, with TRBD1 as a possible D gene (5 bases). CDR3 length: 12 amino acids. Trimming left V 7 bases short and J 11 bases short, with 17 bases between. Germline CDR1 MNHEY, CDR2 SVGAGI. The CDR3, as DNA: TGTGCCAGCAAACTTTGGGACGGAGAGGCTTTCTTT. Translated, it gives CASKLWDGEAFF.